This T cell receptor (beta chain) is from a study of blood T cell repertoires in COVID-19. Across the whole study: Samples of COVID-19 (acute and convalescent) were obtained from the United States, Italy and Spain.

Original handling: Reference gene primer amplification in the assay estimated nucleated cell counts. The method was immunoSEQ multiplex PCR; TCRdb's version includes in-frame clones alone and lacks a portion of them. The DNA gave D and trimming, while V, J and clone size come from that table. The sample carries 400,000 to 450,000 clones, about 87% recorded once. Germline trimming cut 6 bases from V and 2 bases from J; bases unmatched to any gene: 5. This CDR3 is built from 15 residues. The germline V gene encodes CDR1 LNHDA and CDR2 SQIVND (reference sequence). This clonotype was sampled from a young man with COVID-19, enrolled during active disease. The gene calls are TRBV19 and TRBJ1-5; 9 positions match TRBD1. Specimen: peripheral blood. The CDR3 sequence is CASRGRTGGNQPQHF. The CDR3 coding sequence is TGTGCCAGTAGAGGCAGGACAGGGGGCAATCAGCCCCAGCATTTT.